This T cell receptor beta chain derives from a study of a mutant IDH1 vaccine in newly diagnosed glioma. Turning to the study itself: Vaccine dosing followed radiotherapy by 4-6 weeks, or accompanied temozolomide cycles. Among treated patients, around 60% were male and approximately 40% female, and mean age was 40.4 years. Patients were pretreated with radiotherapy, temozolomide, or both, mostly both.

The time point here: week 23, last vaccination. The investigators gave 300 ug of mutant IDH1 20-mer peptide in each vaccine dose, together with topical imiquimod. Assay used: immunoSEQ multiplex PCR; TCRdb lists only in-frame clones, some missing. The profile shows approximately 35,000 clones, approximately 87% of them singletons. Study-level results: Immune responses induced by the vaccine were seen in around 92% of patients, spanning multiple MHC alleles.

Worth noting for this clone: Its antigen is unidentified.

Germline V CDR1 and CDR2: LNHDA, SQIVND (reference sequence). This CDR3 contains 11 residues. V lost 7 bases, J lost 6 bases, and 9 bases lay in between. The sequence was obtained from a man aged 35 to 55 with glioma. The chain carries TRBV19 and TRBJ1-1, with D maybe TRBD1 (5 bases). Specimen: PBMCs, collected from a glioma patient whose treatment included an IDH1 peptide vaccine. CDR3 DNA sequence: TGTGCCAGTACGGGGGTGGCTGAAGCTTTCTTT. Translating gives CASTGVAEAFF. Combining the CDR3 with reference TRBV19 and TRBJ1-1 gives the whole variable domain DGGITQSPKYLFRKEGQNVTLSCEQNLNHDAMYWYRQDPGQGLRLIYYSQIVNDFQKGDIAEGYSVSREKKESFPLTVTSAQKNPTAFYLCASTGVAEAFFGQGTRLTVV.